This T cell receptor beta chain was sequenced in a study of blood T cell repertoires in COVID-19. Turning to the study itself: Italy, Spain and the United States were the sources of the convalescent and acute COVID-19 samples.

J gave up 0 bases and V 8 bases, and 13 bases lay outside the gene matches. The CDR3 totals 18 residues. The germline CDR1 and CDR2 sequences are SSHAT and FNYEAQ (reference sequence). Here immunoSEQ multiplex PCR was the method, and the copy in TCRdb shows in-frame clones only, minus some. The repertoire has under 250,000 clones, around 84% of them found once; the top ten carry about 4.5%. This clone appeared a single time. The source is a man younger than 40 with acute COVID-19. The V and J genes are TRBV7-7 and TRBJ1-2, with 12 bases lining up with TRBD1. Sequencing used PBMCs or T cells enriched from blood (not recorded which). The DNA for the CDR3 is TGTGCCAGCGGACAGATGGGACAGGGGGCGCAGTCTAACTATGGCTACACCTTC. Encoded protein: CASGQMGQGAQSNYGYTF.